Below, 10 T cell receptor beta chains from the same sample are listed, as sequenced in a study of T cell responses to AZD1222 COVID-19 vaccine. Profiling relied on immunoSEQ multiplex PCR, and the TCRdb table lists in-frame clones only, not all of them. The table has roughly 190,000 clones, around 90% seen once; the top ten hold about 3.6%. Sequencing used peripheral blood, obtained 28 days after the second dose of the MenACWY control vaccine. These receptors were obtained from an adult who received the MenACWY meningococcal vaccine as a control.

This rearrangement joins TRBV14 to TRBJ2-1; D is uncertain. V lost 3 bases to trimming and J lost 13 bases, with 10 bases between them. Germline V gene lookup returns CDR1 SGHDN and CDR2 FVKESK. The CDR3 extends over 11 amino acids. CDR3 sequence (DNA): TGTGCCAGCAGCCAGGGGATAGACCAGTTCTTC. Protein sequence: CASSQGIDQFF.

The chain combines TRBV6-5 with TRBJ1-1; 11 bases fit TRBD1. In germline, CDR1 is MNHEY, CDR2 SVGAGI. Trimming took 4 bases from V and 4 from J; bases not matched to a gene: 2. This CDR3 is 14 amino acids long. CDR3 DNA sequence: TGTGCCAGCAGTTGGACAGGGGGCTCCACTGAAGCTTTCTTT. Translation gives CASSWTGGSTEAFF.

This chain links TRBV4-3 with TRBJ1-5; D might be TRBD1 (5 bases). Trimming pared 4 bases from V and 0 bases from J, leaving 10 bases between. CDR1 is LGHNA and CDR2 is YSLEER in the germline V gene. The CDR3 has 15 amino acids. This CDR3 reads CASSPKGDSNQPQHF. CDR3 coding DNA: TGCGCCAGCAGCCCAAAAGGGGATAGCAATCAGCCCCAGCATTTT.

This clone was seen just once. The chain is built from TRBV4-1 and TRBJ1-2; tentative D call: TRBD1 (5 bases). Trimming took 0 bases from V and 4 from J, leaving 9 bases between them. The CDR3 has 14 amino acids. CDR1 and CDR2 (germline): MGHRA, YSYEKL. CDR3 bases: TGCGCCAGCAGCCAAGATCGCGGGGGCTATGGCTACACCTTC. Its translation is CASSQDRGGYGYTF.

This sequence joins TRBV4-1 and TRBJ1-4; D remains unclear. The CDR3 has 16 amino acids. The germline V and J ends were trimmed by 2 bases and 4 bases, with 14 bases remaining between them. Germline CDR1 MGHRA, CDR2 YSYEKL. CDR3 coding DNA: TGCGCCAGCAGCCAATATACCGGGCAGCTTAATGAAAAACTGTTTTTT. Its protein product is CASSQYTGQLNEKLFF.

The chain couples TRBV30 to TRBJ1-1, with D hard to call. This CDR3 spans 15 amino acids. Trimming left V 3 bases short and J 4 bases short, with 18 bases between. The germline V gene has CDR1 GTSNPN and CDR2 SVGIG (reference sequence). The CDR3 bases are TGTGCCTGGAGCTTGGGCCGCCTCGAAGGCACTGAAGCTTTCTTT. This encodes CAWSLGRLEGTEAFF.

This chain uses TRBV18 with TRBJ2-1, with D possibly TRBD2 on 7 matching bases. CDR1 and CDR2 from the germline V gene are KGHSH and LQKENI. This CDR3 region has 18 residues. The germline V and J ends were trimmed by 0 bases and 9 bases, with 24 bases remaining between them. CDR3 sequence: CASSPPRGGSAGGAEQFF. In DNA form, the CDR3 reads TGTGCCAGCTCACCACCCAGGGGCGGGAGCGCTGGGGGGGCTGAGCAGTTCTTC.

V usage is TRBV7-3 and J usage is TRBJ1-2; TRBD1 aligns across 9 bases. With 5 bases clipped from V and 4 bases from J, the junction kept 2 bases outside the gene matches. The CDR3 sequence is 13 residues long. Looked up from germline, CDR1 is SGHTA and CDR2 is FQGTGA. The CDR3 DNA reads TGTGCCAGCAGCCCGACAGGGGGCTATGGCTACACCTTC. Its translation: CASSPTGGYGYTF.

J is TRBJ1-1 and V is TRBV14; maybe TRBD1 (6 bases). V dropped 6 bases and J dropped 11 bases, with 16 bases sitting between them. The germline gives CDR1 SGHDN, CDR2 FVKESK. The CDR3 length is 12 residues. The CDR3 spells CASSFPTGGAFF. In nucleotides, the CDR3 is TGTGCCAGCAGTTTTCCGACAGGCGGTGCTTTCTTT.

The chain has TRBV18 and TRBJ1-6; TRBD1 matches 7 bases. The germline V gene encodes CDR1 KGHSH and CDR2 LQKENI. The CDR3 spans 18 residues. Unmatched junction bases numbered 14, after V lost 2 bases and J lost 7 bases. In DNA form, the CDR3 reads TGTGCCAGCTCACCATTTCGACAGGGTTCCTCAGAGAATTCACCCCTCCACTTT. Amino acid sequence: CASSPFRQGSSENSPLHF.